This entry lists 24 T cell receptor beta chains sequenced from one sample in a study of shared clonotypes between healthy human individuals. Method: immunoSEQ multiplex PCR; TCRdb's copy keeps in-frame clones and lacks some. Among approximately 2.4 million clones listed, around 95% were seen once. The sequenced sample was naive CD4+ T cells sorted from blood. The subset is: CD45RA+ positively selected. The receptors stem from a man younger than 30 in good health.

The rearrangement links TRBV19 to TRBJ2-5, with 9 bases aligning to TRBD2. J gave up 5 bases and V 4 bases, and 5 bases lay outside the gene matches. Germline V lookup: CDR1 LNHDA, CDR2 SQIVND (reference sequence). The CDR3 loop spans 14 amino acids. In DNA form, the CDR3 reads TGTGCCAGTAGTAGAGTCGGACTAGCGGAGACCCAGTACTTC. Translated, it gives CASSRVGLAETQYF.

This sequence joins TRBV10-3 and TRBJ2-3, with D maybe TRBD1 (7 bases). The germline CDR1 and CDR2 sequences are ENHRY and SYGVKD. V was clipped by 10 bases and J by 0 bases, with 14 bases between them. The CDR3 has 14 residues. The CDR3 spells CATRGDLSTDTQYF. Here the CDR3 DNA reads TGTGCCACCAGGGGGGACCTAAGCACAGATACGCAGTATTTT.

The chain couples TRBV7-9 to TRBJ1-2, with 8 bases fitting TRBD1. The length of the CDR3 is 14 residues. Germline CDR1 is SEHNR and CDR2 is FQNEAQ (reference sequence). The J segment lost 4 bases and the V segment lost 3 bases, leaving 4 bases of the junction unmatched. CDR3 coding DNA: TGTGCCAGCAGCTTGACGGGACAGGCCTATGGCTACACCTTC. Translating gives CASSLTGQAYGYTF.

Note on this clone: In the same sample, other DNA sequences code for this CDR3. The chain uses TRBV9 and TRBJ1-6; 10 bases agree with TRBD1. J was trimmed by 7 bases and V by 4 bases; bases with no gene match: 5. Germline-derived CDR1 and CDR2 are SGDLS and YYNGEE. The CDR3 totals 15 residues. CDR3 nucleotide sequence: TGTGCCAGCAGCCCCCAGACAGGGGGCAATTCACCCCTCCACTTT. It specifies CASSPQTGGNSPLHF.

Of note for this clone: The same CDR3 is also encoded by other DNA sequences in this sample. The chain recombines TRBV30 with TRBJ2-7; D is perhaps TRBD1 or TRBD2 (5 bases each). V was cut by 3 bases and J by 2 bases, with 5 bases left in between. This CDR3 comprises 11 residues. Germline CDR1 GTSNPN, CDR2 SVGIG (reference sequence). As DNA, the CDR3 is TGTGCCTGGAGGGGGGCCTACGAGCAGTACTTC. Its translation: CAWRGAYEQYF.

The chain is built from TRBV4-3 and TRBJ1-4, with 7 bases matching TRBD1. CDR3 size: 16 residues. Germline V gives CDR1 LGHNA, CDR2 YSLEER. J lost 3 bases, V lost 0 bases, and 4 bases had no gene match. The CDR3: CASSQEVGQPNEKLFF. DNA of the CDR3: TGCGCCAGCAGCCAAGAGGTGGGACAGCCTAATGAAAAACTGTTTTTT.

V is TRBV19 and J is TRBJ2-5; 7 nucleotides line up with TRBD1. From germline, CDR1 is LNHDA and CDR2 SQIVND (reference sequence). With 7 bases clipped from V and 4 bases from J, the junction kept 9 bases outside the gene matches. The CDR3 sequence is 14 residues long. DNA of the CDR3: TGTGCCAGTAAAGGGGGCGGAGCAGGAGAGACCCAGTACTTC. It codes for CASKGGGAGETQYF.

The rearrangement uses TRBV4-3 and TRBJ1-6; a possible D gene is TRBD1 (5 bases). V was cut by 2 bases and J by 9 bases, with 29 bases left in between. The germline CDR1 and CDR2 sequences are LGHNA and YSLEER. The CDR3 covers 20 residues. In nucleotides, the CDR3 is TGCGCCAGCAGCCAACTCAGCCAGGGAGGGAGCCGCCCGGGGGGTTCACCCCTCCACTTT. Protein: CASSQLSQGGSRPGGSPLHF.

The chain uses TRBV7-9 and TRBJ1-2, with a weak D call TRBD1 (5 bases). This CDR3 has 14 residues. Germline lookup yields CDR1 SEHNR and CDR2 FQNEAQ (reference sequence). Trimming stripped 0 bases from V and 8 bases from J, with 13 bases between. Here the CDR3 DNA reads TGTGCCAGCAGCTTAGCGGCCTCAGGGCAAGGCTACACCTTC. Its translation is CASSLAASGQGYTF.

This clone was detected once. CDR3 amino acids: CASSLTATTNTEAFF. In nucleotides, the CDR3 is TGTGCCAGCAGCTTGACAGCGACGACGAACACTGAAGCTTTCTTT. This chain uses TRBV9 with TRBJ1-1; possible D gene TRBD1, 5 bases. V lost 4 bases, J lost 1 base, and 14 bases lay in between. Germline lookup yields CDR1 SGDLS and CDR2 YYNGEE. The CDR3 runs 15 residues.

On this clone: This CDR3 is also generated by other DNA sequences in the sample. The V gene is TRBV7-2, the J gene TRBJ2-7; 8 nucleotides align to TRBD1. Per the germline V gene, CDR1 is SGHTA and CDR2 is FQGNSA. The V gene end was trimmed by 1 base and the J gene end by 2 bases; junction bases not matched to a gene: 4. The CDR3 totals 15 residues. CDR3 DNA: TGTGCCAGCAGCTTAGTTGGGACAGGTCCCTACGAGCAGTACTTC. This translates into CASSLVGTGPYEQYF.

The V gene is TRBV5-6, the J gene TRBJ1-2, with 7 bases matching TRBD1. Unmatched junction bases numbered 6, after V lost 2 bases and J lost 5 bases. The germline V gene has CDR1 SGHDT and CDR2 YYEEEE. The CDR3 runs 14 residues. The CDR3, as DNA: TGTGCCAGCAGCTTATCTGACAGGGTTTATGGCTACACCTTC. Protein product: CASSLSDRVYGYTF.

The V gene is TRBV19, the J gene TRBJ2-5; D might be TRBD1 or TRBD2, each matching 5 bases. Germline V gene data show CDR1 as LNHDA and CDR2 as SQIVND (reference sequence). The V and J ends lost 3 bases and 1 base respectively, with 12 bases between them. The CDR3 contains 15 residues. This chain's CDR3 is CASSMAGTSQETQYF. CDR3 DNA sequence: TGTGCCAGTAGTATGGCCGGGACCTCCCAAGAGACCCAGTACTTC.

The V call is TRBV11-2, the J call TRBJ2-6; D ambiguous. Germline V gene lookup returns CDR1 SGHAT and CDR2 FQNNGV. V was cut by 4 bases and J by 4 bases, with 14 bases left in between. This CDR3 contains 16 residues. Here the CDR3 reads CASSSLDISGANVLTF. The CDR3, as DNA: TGTGCCAGCAGCTCCCTCGACATATCCGGGGCCAACGTCCTGACTTTC.

This chain links TRBV4-3 with TRBJ1-2; D is unresolved. The CDR3 length is 13 residues. CDR1 and CDR2 from the germline V gene are LGHNA and YSLEER. V lost 3 bases and J lost 5, with 10 bases in between. The CDR3 reads CASSHGRQYGYTF. The CDR3 DNA reads as TGCGCCAGCAGCCACGGACGGCAGTATGGCTACACCTTC.

The V call is TRBV6-1, the J call TRBJ2-7; 7 bases are a match to TRBD1. This CDR3 is built from 13 residues. J lost 1 base, V lost 7 bases, and 4 bases had no gene match. Per germline, CDR1 MNHNS and CDR2 SASEGT. The DNA for the CDR3 is TGTGCCAGCAACCCGGGACAGTCCTACGAGCAGTACTTC. Translated, it gives CASNPGQSYEQYF.

The chain couples TRBV11-2 to TRBJ1-6; D ambiguous. Per the germline V gene, CDR1 is SGHAT and CDR2 is FQNNGV. The CDR3 sequence is 17 residues long. Trimming took off 5 bases at V and 3 bases at J, with 17 bases between the two ends. The chain's CDR3 is CASSESGLRVYNSPLHF. DNA of the CDR3: TGTGCCAGCAGCGAATCGGGCCTACGAGTCTATAATTCACCCCTCCACTTT.

The chain has TRBV27 and TRBJ2-2, with a tentative D call TRBD1 (8 bases). The CDR3 has 15 amino acids. The V gene's germline CDR1 is MNHEY and CDR2 SMNVEV (reference sequence). V dropped 5 bases and J dropped 4 bases, with 14 bases sitting between them. The CDR3, as DNA: TGTGCCAGCAGTATACAGGGGGGGAGCACCGGGGAGCTGTTTTTT. This translates into CASSIQGGSTGELFF.

This clone was found once. The chain combines TRBV28 with TRBJ1-2; 8 bases map to TRBD1. V dropped 5 bases and J dropped 5; count of bases not matched to a gene: 4. The CDR3 consists of 13 residues. The V gene's germline CDR1 is MDHEN and CDR2 SYDVKM. The CDR3 here is CASSETGVYGYTF. Here the CDR3 DNA reads TGTGCCAGCAGTGAGACAGGGGTGTATGGCTACACCTTC.

The CDR3: CASSGTGSSGNTIYF. The CDR3 bases are TGCGCCAGCAGCGGGACAGGGAGCTCTGGAAACACCATATATTTT. The genes are TRBV5-1 and TRBJ1-3; the match to TRBD1 covers 9 bases. The CDR3 sequence is 15 residues long. The germline CDR1 and CDR2 sequences are SGHRS and YFSETQ. J gave up 0 bases and V 4 bases, and 2 bases lay outside the gene matches.

This chain links TRBV6-5 with TRBJ2-2; 12 bases are shared with TRBD1. Trimming cost V 6 bases and J 5 bases; bases outside gene matches: 4. The CDR3 loop spans 15 amino acids. CDR1 is MNHEY, CDR2 SVGAGI, per germline. The CDR3 nucleotides read TGTGCCAGCAGCCGGGACAGGGGGCAAACCGGGGAGCTGTTTTTT. This codes for CASSRDRGQTGELFF.

The J gene is TRBJ2-1, the V gene TRBV4-1; D is undetermined. This CDR3 is 16 amino acids long. Per the germline V gene, CDR1 is MGHRA and CDR2 is YSYEKL. The germline V and J ends were trimmed by 1 base and 0 bases, with 10 bases remaining between them. CDR3 loop: CASSQVSIYSYNEQFF. In DNA form, the CDR3 reads TGCGCCAGCAGCCAAGTTAGTATATACTCCTACAATGAGCAGTTCTTC.

In nucleotides, the CDR3 is TGTGCCAGCAGCTCCGGGACAAATTCACCCCTCCACTTT. Translation gives CASSSGTNSPLHF. The chain joins TRBV7-3 to TRBJ1-6, with a weak D call TRBD1 (6 bases). Germline-derived CDR1 and CDR2 are SGHTA and FQGTGA. The CDR3 has 13 amino acids. V was shortened by 4 bases and J by 7 bases, with 8 bases between the two germline ends.

This clone has only one observation. J is TRBJ1-2 and V is TRBV5-6; 11 nucleotides line up with TRBD1. Germline trimming cut 4 bases from V and 4 bases from J; bases unmatched to any gene: 9. CDR3 length: 16 amino acids. Germline V gives CDR1 SGHDT, CDR2 YYEEEE. The CDR3 region has the DNA TGTGCCAGCAGCCCGGGACAGGGGGGTCGACGCTATGGCTACACCTTC. Translation gives CASSPGQGGRRYGYTF.